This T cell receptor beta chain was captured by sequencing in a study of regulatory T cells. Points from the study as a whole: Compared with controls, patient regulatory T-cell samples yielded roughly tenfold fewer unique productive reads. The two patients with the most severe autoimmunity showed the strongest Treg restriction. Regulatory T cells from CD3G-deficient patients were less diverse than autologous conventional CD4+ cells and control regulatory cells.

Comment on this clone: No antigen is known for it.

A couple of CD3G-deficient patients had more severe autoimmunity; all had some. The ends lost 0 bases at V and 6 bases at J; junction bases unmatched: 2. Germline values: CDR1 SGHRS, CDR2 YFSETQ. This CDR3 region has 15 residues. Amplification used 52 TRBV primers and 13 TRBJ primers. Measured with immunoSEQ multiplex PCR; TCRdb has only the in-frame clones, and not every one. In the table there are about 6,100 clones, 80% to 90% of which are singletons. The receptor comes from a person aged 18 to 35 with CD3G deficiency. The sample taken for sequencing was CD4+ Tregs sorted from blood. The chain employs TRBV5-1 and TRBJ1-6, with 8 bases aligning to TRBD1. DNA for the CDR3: TGCGCCAGCAGCTTGGATGACAGGGGTAATTCACCCCTCCACTTT. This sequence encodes CASSLDDRGNSPLHF. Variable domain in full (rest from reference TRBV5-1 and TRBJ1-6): KAGVTQTPRYLIKTRGQQVTLSCSPISGHRSVSWYQQTPGQGLQFLFEYFSETQRNKGNFPGRFSGRQFSNSRSEMNVSTLELGDSALYLCASSLDDRGNSPLHFGNGTRLTVT.